The 18 T cell receptor beta chains below all came from one sample that was sequenced in a study of CD8+CD57+ T cells in acquired aplastic anemia. Investigators profiled TCR beta VDJ and CDR3 from genomic DNA template. From the reads, TCRdb called clonotypes with MiXCR, one entry per CDR3 protein. The sample carries around 200,000 distinct CDR3 sequences, around 50% recorded once. All patients picked for sequencing had shown, by flow cytometry, an expansion of CD8+CD57+ cells. The sample was sorted CD4+, CD8+, or CD8+CD57+ T cells (not recorded which) from PBMCs. The source is a human donor with aplastic anemia.

At least ten counts were recorded for this clonotype. This rearrangement joins TRBV5-1 to TRBJ2-7; D is unclear. V lost 0 bases, J lost 3 bases, and 4 bases lay in between. CDR1 is SGHRS and CDR2 is YFSETQ in the germline V gene. This CDR3 is built from 12 residues. CDR3 sequence: CASSLGDYEQYF. As DNA, the CDR3 is TGCGCCAGCAGCTTGGGTGACTACGAGCAGTACTTC.

As for this clonotype: Possible read error: a much larger clone is one base away. This chain connects TRBV5-1 to TRBJ2-7; either TRBD1 or TRBD2 may fit D (6 bases each). Trimming removed 7 bases at V and 7 bases at J, with 18 bases between. Germline CDR1 SGHRS, CDR2 YFSETQ. CDR3 length: 13 amino acids. For the CDR3, the DNA is TGCGCCAGCGGGGGGCCTGAGTACAATGAGCAGTACTTC. Its translation: CASGGPEYNEQYF.

As regards this clonotype: A read error may produce the germline difference seen at one junction end. The chain uses TRBV24-1 and TRBJ2-2; the D gene is possibly TRBD2 (5 bases). The CDR3 totals 16 residues. From germline, CDR1 is KGHDR and CDR2 SFDVKD. The CDR3 DNA sequence: TGTGCCACCAGTGACGCGTCGGATGCGAACACCGGGGAGCTGTCTTTT. It specifies CATSDASDANTGELSF.

V is TRBV9 and J is TRBJ1-1; D call uncertain. Germline V gives CDR1 SGDLS, CDR2 YYNGEE. CDR3 size: 14 residues. V lost 4 bases to trimming and J lost 1 base, with 11 bases between them. CDR3 amino acids: CASSPFFGNTEAFF. The CDR3 DNA reads as TGTGCCAGCAGCCCCTTTTTCGGGAACACTGAAGCTTTCTTT.

This clonotype was seen at least ten times. This chain connects TRBV30 to TRBJ1-2; TRBD1 is a possible D gene (5 bases). V lost 3 bases and J 5 bases, leaving 13 bases between the germline ends. Germline assignment: CDR1 GTSNPN and CDR2 SVGIG (reference sequence). This CDR3 has 13 amino acids. The chain's CDR3 is CAWRGHNPYGYTF. The DNA of the CDR3 is TGTGCCTGGAGGGGGCACAACCCTTATGGCTACACCTTC.

Details on this clonotype: A much larger clone is a single base away; this may be a read error. The rearrangement joins TRBV28 to TRBJ2-5; TRBD1 agrees at 8 bases. Germline V gene data show CDR1 as MDHEN and CDR2 as SYDVKM. Germline trimming cut 5 bases from V and 1 base from J; bases unmatched to any gene: 6. This CDR3 region has 15 residues. The CDR3 is CASSSRDRLQETQYF. CDR3 bases: TGTGCCAGCAGTAGCCGGGACAGGCTCCAAGAGACCCAGTACTTC.

The rearrangement joins TRBV2 to TRBJ2-7; the D gene is possibly TRBD2 (5 bases). The CDR3 totals 12 residues. V lost 7 bases to trimming and J lost 7 bases, with 14 bases between them. From germline, CDR1 is SNHLY and CDR2 FYNNEI. This chain's CDR3 is CASIGLGREQYF. The CDR3 DNA sequence: TGTGCCAGCATAGGGTTAGGGAGAGAGCAGTACTTC.

This sequence joins TRBV29-1 and TRBJ1-1; 8 bases are a match to TRBD1. CDR3 length: 13 amino acids. V dropped 6 bases and J dropped 0; count of bases not matched to a gene: 3. CDR1 is SQVTM and CDR2 is ANQGSEA in the germline V gene. CDR3 DNA: TGCAGCGTAGAGGACAGGGTGAACACTGAAGCTTTCTTT. Translating it yields CSVEDRVNTEAFF.

This clonotype showed up many times. The V call is TRBV20-1, the J call TRBJ2-1, with TRBD2 matching 12 bases. The CDR3 runs 15 residues. Germline V gene sequence: CDR1 DFQATT, CDR2 SNEGSKA (reference sequence). V dropped 3 bases and J dropped 7; count of bases not matched to a gene: 7. The CDR3 spells CSASQLAGGFNEQFF. CDR3 nucleotides: TGCAGTGCTAGTCAACTAGCGGGGGGATTTAATGAGCAGTTCTTC.

V is TRBV2 and J is TRBJ1-2; 9 bases are shared with TRBD1. Germline assignment: CDR1 SNHLY and CDR2 FYNNEI. After removal of 7 bases from V and 4 bases from J, the junction contained 4 bases not matched to a gene. The CDR3 extends over 13 amino acids. In nucleotides, the CDR3 is TGTGCCAGCACCGGGACAGGGAGCTATGGCTACACCTTC. Its protein product is CASTGTGSYGYTF.

V gene TRBV10-3 combines with J gene TRBJ2-3; the match to TRBD2 covers 13 bases. The V gene's germline CDR1 is ENHRY and CDR2 SYGVKD. Germline trimming cut 5 bases from V and 3 bases from J; bases unmatched to any gene: 5. CDR3 size: 16 residues. CDR3 sequence reads: CAISRTSGGLTDTQYF. Here the CDR3 DNA reads TGTGCCATCAGTCGGACTAGCGGGGGACTGACAGATACGCAGTATTTT.

This clonotype came up a few times. The V call is TRBV30, the J call TRBJ1-1; possible D gene TRBD1, 5 bases. V dropped 3 bases and J dropped 4 bases, with 12 bases sitting between them. This CDR3 is built from 13 residues. CDR1 is GTSNPN, CDR2 SVGIG, per germline (reference sequence). In DNA form, the CDR3 reads TGTGCCTGGAGAGCGGGGCTAGGCACTGAAGCTTTCTTT. Translated: CAWRAGLGTEAFF. The full variable domain, rest sourced from reference TRBV30 and TRBJ1-1, is SQTIHQWPATLVQPVGSPLSLECTVEGTSNPNLYWYRQAAGRGLQLLFYSVGIGQISSEVPQNLSASRPQDRQFILSSKKLLLSDSGFYLCAWRAGLGTEAFFGQGTRLTVV.

The chain joins TRBV5-1 to TRBJ1-1, with 7 bases fitting TRBD1. In germline, CDR1 is SGHRS, CDR2 YFSETQ. The CDR3 has 11 amino acids. The V and J ends lost 7 bases and 5 bases, in that order; junction bases with no gene match: 2. The chain's CDR3 is CASSDRTEAFF. As DNA, the CDR3 is TGCGCCAGCTCGGACAGGACTGAAGCTTTCTTT.

The chain links TRBV25-1 to TRBJ1-1; D uncertain. This CDR3 region has 13 residues. V lost 3 bases, J lost 3 bases, and 8 bases lay in between. Per the germline V gene, CDR1 is MGHDK and CDR2 is SYGVNS. DNA of the CDR3: TGTGCCAGCAGTGACCACGGGGACACTGAAGCTTTCTTT. Translation: CASSDHGDTEAFF.

The table lists this clonotype with many counts. The chain uses TRBV19 and TRBJ1-4; tentatively, D is TRBD1 (5 bases). The V gene's germline CDR1 is LNHDA and CDR2 SQIVND (reference sequence). Trimming cost V 5 bases and J 4 bases, with 14 bases left between them. CDR3 length equals 15 residues. CDR3 protein: CASSLLDSFNEKLFF. In DNA form, the CDR3 reads TGTGCCAGTAGTCTCCTTGACAGCTTTAATGAAAAACTGTTTTTT.

The rearrangement joins TRBV2 to TRBJ1-2, with no clear D. V was pared by 5 bases and J by 8 bases, with 18 bases between. The CDR3 consists of 14 residues. Germline lookup yields CDR1 SNHLY and CDR2 FYNNEI. The CDR3 reads CASSYGLSPGGYTF. The DNA of the CDR3 is TGTGCCAGCAGTTACGGGCTATCACCGGGGGGCTACACCTTC. The variable domain in full, completed from reference TRBV2 and TRBJ1-2, reads EPEVTQTPSHQVTQMGQEVILRCVPISNHLYFYWYRQILGQKVEFLVSFYNNEISEKSEIFDDQFSVERPDGSNFTLKIRSTKLEDSAMYFCASSYGLSPGGYTFGSGTRLTVV.

This chain links TRBV10-3 with TRBJ2-1; D is possibly TRBD1 (5 bases). Per germline, CDR1 ENHRY and CDR2 SYGVKD. The CDR3 contains 12 residues. V lost 7 bases, J lost 5 bases, and 9 bases lay in between. The CDR3 coding sequence is TGTGCCATCACCCAGGGAAACAATGAGCAGTTCTTC. The encoded protein is CAITQGNNEQFF.

This clonotype has at least ten counts. This chain connects TRBV11-2 to TRBJ1-1; D is unresolved. CDR1 and CDR2 from the germline V gene are SGHAT and FQNNGV. The length of the CDR3 is 13 residues. V lost 0 bases, J lost 8 bases, and 10 bases lay in between. The CDR3 nucleotides are TGTGCCAGCAGCTTAGATCTCTCACCGGAAGCTTTCTTT. As protein: CASSLDLSPEAFF.